Listed here is a single T cell receptor (beta chain). Antigen unknown. An equimolar mix of two oligonucleotides served as the beta constant-region primer for TRBC1 and TRBC2. Ligated cDNA was amplified by four rounds of PCR with nested alpha and beta constant-region primers and SP2. An oligonucleotide with the SP2 primer and a 12-nucleotide UMI was ligated to the cDNA 3' end. TCRdb used MiXCR to reprocess the UMI-ligation and nested PCR reads, holding one entry per CDR3 protein. This repertoire shows over 110,000 distinct CDR3 sequences, 15% to 25% found once; its top ten account for about 0.6%. This CDR3 region has 13 residues. In germline, CDR1 is DFQATT, CDR2 SNEGSKA (reference sequence). Trimming took 6 bases from V and 2 from J; bases not matched to a gene: 7. These data originate in a study of naive and memory T cell subsets. Alpha and beta libraries were amplified separately from the second PCR onward. Cells stained for CD3, CD4, CD8, CD45RA and CD27 were sorted into four subsets.

Notes on the study in general: Especially in CD8 cells, naive repertoires contained a few larger clonotypes, possibly CD45RA-re-expressing memory cells. Clonotypes are single alpha or beta chains, not paired receptors.

Sequenced sample: naive CD8+ T cells from blood. The chain recombines TRBV20-1 with TRBJ2-7; 7 nucleotides align to TRBD1. The clonotype comes from a human donor in good health. CDR3 bases: TGCAGTGCGGACAGACAGGGAACCTACGAGCAGTACTTC. This gives the protein CSADRQGTYEQYF.